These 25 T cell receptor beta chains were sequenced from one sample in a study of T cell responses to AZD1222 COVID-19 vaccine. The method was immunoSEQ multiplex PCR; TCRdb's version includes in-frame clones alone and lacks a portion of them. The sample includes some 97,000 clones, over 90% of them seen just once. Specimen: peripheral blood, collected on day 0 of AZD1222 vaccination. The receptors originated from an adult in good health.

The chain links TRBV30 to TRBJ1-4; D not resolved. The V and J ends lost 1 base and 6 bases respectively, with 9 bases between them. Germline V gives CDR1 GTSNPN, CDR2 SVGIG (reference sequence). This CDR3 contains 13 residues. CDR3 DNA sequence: TGTGCCTGGAGTGCGGGAGTTCATGAAAAACTGTTTTTT. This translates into CAWSAGVHEKLFF.

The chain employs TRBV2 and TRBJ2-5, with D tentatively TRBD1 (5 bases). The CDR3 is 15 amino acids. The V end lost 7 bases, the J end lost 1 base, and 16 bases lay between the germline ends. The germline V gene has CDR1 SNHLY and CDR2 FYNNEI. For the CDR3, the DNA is TGTGCCAGCAATCAGCAGGGTGTAGGCCAAGAGACCCAGTACTTC. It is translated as CASNQQGVGQETQYF.

The CDR3 here is CASSLFGDYEQYF. In DNA form, the CDR3 reads TGTGCCAGCAGCTTATTTGGGGACTACGAGCAGTACTTC. The chain employs TRBV5-6 and TRBJ2-7, with D uncertain. Germline values: CDR1 SGHDT, CDR2 YYEEEE. Trimming cost V 2 bases and J 3 bases, with 9 bases left between them. The CDR3 covers 13 residues.

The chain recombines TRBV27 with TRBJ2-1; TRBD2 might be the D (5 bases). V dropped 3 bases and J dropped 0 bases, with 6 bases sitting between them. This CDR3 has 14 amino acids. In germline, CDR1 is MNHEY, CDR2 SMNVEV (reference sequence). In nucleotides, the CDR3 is TGTGCCAGCAGTTTGGGAGTCTCCTACAATGAGCAGTTCTTC. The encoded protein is CASSLGVSYNEQFF.

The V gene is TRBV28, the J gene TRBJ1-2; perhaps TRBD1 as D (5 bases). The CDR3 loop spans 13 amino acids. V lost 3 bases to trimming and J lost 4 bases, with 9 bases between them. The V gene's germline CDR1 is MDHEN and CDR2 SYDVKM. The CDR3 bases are TGTGCCAGCAGTTTTGGGGGGTCCTATGGCTACACCTTC. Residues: CASSFGGSYGYTF.

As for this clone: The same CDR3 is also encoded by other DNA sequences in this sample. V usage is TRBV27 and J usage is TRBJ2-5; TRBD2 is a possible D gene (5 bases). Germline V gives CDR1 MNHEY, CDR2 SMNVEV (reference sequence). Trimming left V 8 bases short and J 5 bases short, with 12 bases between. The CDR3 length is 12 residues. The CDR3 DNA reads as TGTGCCAGCTCCCGACCGGGGGAGACCCAGTACTTC. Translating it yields CASSRPGETQYF.

CDR3 in DNA: TGTGCCAGCCGCGGACAGGGGATGGTTTTACCCCTCCACTTT. Residues: CASRGQGMVLPLHF. The chain combines TRBV21-1 with TRBJ1-6; TRBD1 is taken as the D call from the table, unchecked against the DNA. TRBV21-1 is classified as a pseudogene. The CDR3 consists of 14 residues.

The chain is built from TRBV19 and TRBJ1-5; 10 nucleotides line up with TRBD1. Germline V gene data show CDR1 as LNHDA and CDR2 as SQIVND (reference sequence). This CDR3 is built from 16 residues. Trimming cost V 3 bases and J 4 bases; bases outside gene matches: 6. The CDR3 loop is CASSIRDRGHNQPQHF. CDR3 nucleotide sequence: TGTGCCAGTAGTATTAGGGACAGGGGACATAATCAGCCCCAGCATTTT.

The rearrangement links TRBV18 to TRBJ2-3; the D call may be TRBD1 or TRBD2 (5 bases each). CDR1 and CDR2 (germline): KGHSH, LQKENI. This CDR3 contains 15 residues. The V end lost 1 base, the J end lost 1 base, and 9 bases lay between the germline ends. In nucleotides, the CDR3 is TGTGCCAGCTCACCACTTGGGGACCGCACAGATACGCAGTATTTT. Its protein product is CASSPLGDRTDTQYF. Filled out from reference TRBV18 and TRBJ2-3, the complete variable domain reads NAGVMQNPRHLVRRRGQEARLRCSPMKGHSHVYWYRQLPEEGLKFMVYLQKENIIDESGMPKERFSAEFPKEGPSILRIQQVVRGDSAAYFCASSPLGDRTDTQYFGPGTRLTVL.

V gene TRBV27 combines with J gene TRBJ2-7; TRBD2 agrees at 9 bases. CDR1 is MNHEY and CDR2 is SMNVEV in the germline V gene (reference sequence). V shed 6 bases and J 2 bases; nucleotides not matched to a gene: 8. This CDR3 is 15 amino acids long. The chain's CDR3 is CASSLSSGAPYEQYF. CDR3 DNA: TGTGCCAGCAGCCTGTCTAGCGGGGCCCCCTACGAGCAGTACTTC.

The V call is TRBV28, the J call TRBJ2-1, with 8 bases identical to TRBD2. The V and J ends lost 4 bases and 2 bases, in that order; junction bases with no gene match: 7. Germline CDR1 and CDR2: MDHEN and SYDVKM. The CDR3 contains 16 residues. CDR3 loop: CASSSLSGTTYNEQFF. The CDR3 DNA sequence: TGTGCCAGCAGTTCCCTTAGCGGGACTACCTACAATGAGCAGTTCTTC.

CDR3 loop: CASSVEGAGVPYNEQFF. The CDR3, as DNA: TGTGCCAGCAGCGTCGAGGGGGCGGGAGTTCCCTACAATGAGCAGTTCTTC. The chain combines TRBV9 with TRBJ2-1; D might be TRBD1 or TRBD2, each matching 7 bases. The CDR3 runs 17 residues. The germline V gene has CDR1 SGDLS and CDR2 YYNGEE. The V end was cut by 2 bases, the J end by 2 bases, with 17 bases between.

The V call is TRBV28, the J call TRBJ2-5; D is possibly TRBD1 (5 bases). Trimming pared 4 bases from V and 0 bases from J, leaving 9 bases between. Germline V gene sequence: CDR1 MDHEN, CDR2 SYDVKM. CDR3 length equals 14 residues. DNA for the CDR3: TGTGCCAGCAGTTCCACGACAGACCAAGAGACCCAGTACTTC. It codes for CASSSTTDQETQYF.

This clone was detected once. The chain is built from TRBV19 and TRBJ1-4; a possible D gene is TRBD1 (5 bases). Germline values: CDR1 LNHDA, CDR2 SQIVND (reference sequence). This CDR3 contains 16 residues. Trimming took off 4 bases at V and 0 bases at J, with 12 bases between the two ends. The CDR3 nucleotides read TGTGCCAGTAGTACCAGGACGACAGCAACTAATGAAAAACTGTTTTTT. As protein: CASSTRTTATNEKLFF.

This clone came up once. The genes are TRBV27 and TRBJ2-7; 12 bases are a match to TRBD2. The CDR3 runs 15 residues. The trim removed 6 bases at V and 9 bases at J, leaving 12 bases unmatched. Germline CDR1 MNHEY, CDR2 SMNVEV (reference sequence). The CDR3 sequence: CASSRGLAGNSGQYF. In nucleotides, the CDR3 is TGTGCCAGCAGCCGCGGACTAGCGGGAAATTCCGGGCAGTACTTC.

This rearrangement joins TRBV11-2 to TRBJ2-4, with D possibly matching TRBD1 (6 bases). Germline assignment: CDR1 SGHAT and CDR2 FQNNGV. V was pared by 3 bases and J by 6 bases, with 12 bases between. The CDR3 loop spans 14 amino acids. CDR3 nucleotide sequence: TGTGCCAGCAGCTTCGCTTCACAGGGAAACATTCAGTACTTC. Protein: CASSFASQGNIQYF.

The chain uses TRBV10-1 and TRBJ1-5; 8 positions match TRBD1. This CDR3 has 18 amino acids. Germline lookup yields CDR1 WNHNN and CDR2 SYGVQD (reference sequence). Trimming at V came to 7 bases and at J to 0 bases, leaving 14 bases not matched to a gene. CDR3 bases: TGCGCCAGCATCGGGTGGGACAGGCTGGGGTATAGCAATCAGCCCCAGCATTTT. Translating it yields CASIGWDRLGYSNQPQHF.

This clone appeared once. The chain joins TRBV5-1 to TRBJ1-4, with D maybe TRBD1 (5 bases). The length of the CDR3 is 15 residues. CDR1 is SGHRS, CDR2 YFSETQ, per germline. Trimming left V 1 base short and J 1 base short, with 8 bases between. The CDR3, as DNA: TGCGCCAGCAGCTTGCTGCAGGGAACTAATGAAAAACTGTTTTTT. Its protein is CASSLLQGTNEKLFF.

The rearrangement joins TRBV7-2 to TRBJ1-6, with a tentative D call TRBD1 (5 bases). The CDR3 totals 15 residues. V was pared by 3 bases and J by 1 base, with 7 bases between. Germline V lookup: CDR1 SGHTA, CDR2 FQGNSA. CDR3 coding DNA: TGTGCCAGCAGCTTCAAGGGGTCCTATAATTCACCCCTCCACTTT. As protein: CASSFKGSYNSPLHF.

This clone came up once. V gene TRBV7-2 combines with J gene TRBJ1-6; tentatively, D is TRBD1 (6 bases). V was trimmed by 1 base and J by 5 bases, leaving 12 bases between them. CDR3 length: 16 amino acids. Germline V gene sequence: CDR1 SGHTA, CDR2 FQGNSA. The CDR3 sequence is CASSLGGGGHNSPLHF. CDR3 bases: TGTGCCAGCAGCTTAGGGGGGGGCGGTCATAATTCACCCCTCCACTTT.

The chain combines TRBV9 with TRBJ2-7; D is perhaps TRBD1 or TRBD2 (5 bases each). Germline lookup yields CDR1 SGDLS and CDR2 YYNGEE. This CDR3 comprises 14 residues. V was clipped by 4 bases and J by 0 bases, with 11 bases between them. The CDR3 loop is CASSIQGDSYEQYF. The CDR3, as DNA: TGTGCCAGCAGCATTCAGGGAGACTCCTACGAGCAGTACTTC.

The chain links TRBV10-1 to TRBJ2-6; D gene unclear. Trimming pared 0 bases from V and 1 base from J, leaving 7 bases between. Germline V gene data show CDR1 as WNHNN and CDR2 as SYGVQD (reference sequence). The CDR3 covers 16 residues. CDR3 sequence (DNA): TGCGCCAGCAGTGAGTCGGCGAGGTCTGGGGCCAACGTCCTGACTTTC. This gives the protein CASSESARSGANVLTF.

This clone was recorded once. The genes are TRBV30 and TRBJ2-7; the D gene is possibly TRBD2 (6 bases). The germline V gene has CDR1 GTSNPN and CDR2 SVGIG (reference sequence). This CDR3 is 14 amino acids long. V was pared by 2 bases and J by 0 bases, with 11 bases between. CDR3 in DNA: TGTGCCTGGAGTTGGAGGGCGACCTCCTACGAGCAGTACTTC. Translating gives CAWSWRATSYEQYF.

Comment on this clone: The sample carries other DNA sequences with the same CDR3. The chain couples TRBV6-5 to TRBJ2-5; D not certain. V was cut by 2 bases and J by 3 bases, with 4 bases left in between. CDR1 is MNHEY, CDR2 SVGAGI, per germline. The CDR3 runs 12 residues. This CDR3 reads CASSYGEETQYF. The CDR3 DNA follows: TGTGCCAGCAGTTACGGTGAAGAGACCCAGTACTTC.

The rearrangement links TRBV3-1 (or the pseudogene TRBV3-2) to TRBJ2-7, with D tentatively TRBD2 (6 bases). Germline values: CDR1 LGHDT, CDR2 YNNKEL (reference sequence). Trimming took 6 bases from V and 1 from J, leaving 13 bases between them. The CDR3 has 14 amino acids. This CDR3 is CASRPDGGSYEQYF. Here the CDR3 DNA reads TGTGCCAGCAGACCCGACGGGGGATCCTACGAGCAGTACTTC.